These 29 T cell receptor beta chains share one sample of origin, sequenced in a study of cytomegalovirus exposure and HLA in healthy donors. Researchers ran the PCR with 60 Vbeta and 13 Jbeta primers. Clones were sequenced by immunoSEQ multiplex PCR, and TCRdb holds only the in-frame ones, with some missing. The table lists about 110,000 clones, about 80% of them singletons. The sample consisted of PBMCs. Receptors were obtained from a woman between 35 and 50 years old in good health and CMV-seronegative.

The genes are TRBV10-3 and TRBJ2-3, with 9 bases lining up with TRBD2. This CDR3 contains 16 residues. V lost 5 bases and J lost 8; bases outside the gene matches: 14. CDR1 and CDR2 from the germline V gene are ENHRY and SYGVKD. CDR3 DNA: TGTGCCATCAGTACCCATCGGGCGCGGGAGGGGGGTACGCAGTATTTT. This encodes CAISTHRAREGGTQYF.

This clone was counted once. The chain joins TRBV15 to TRBJ2-4; 7 bases agree with TRBD1. With V trimmed by 3 bases and J by 1 base, 9 bases remained unmatched. This CDR3 is 17 amino acids long. In germline, CDR1 is LNHNV, CDR2 YYDKDF (reference sequence). Here the CDR3 DNA reads TGTGCCACCAGCAGCGACAGGGCTAAGCGGGCCAAAAACATTCAGTACTTC. Translated, it gives CATSSDRAKRAKNIQYF.

The chain combines TRBV7-2 with TRBJ2-6, with TRBD2 as a possible D gene (5 bases). The CDR3 runs 16 residues. The V end lost 5 bases, the J end lost 0 bases, and 11 bases lay between the germline ends. Germline-derived CDR1 and CDR2 are SGHTA and FQGNSA. The CDR3 sequence is CASSALGLSGANVLTF. In nucleotides, the CDR3 is TGTGCCAGCAGCGCACTAGGGCTCTCTGGGGCCAACGTCCTGACTTTC.

The J gene is TRBJ2-1, the V gene TRBV5-1; TRBD1 agrees at 10 bases. The trim removed 2 bases at V and 4 bases at J, leaving 6 bases unmatched. The CDR3 length is 16 residues. Germline CDR1 and CDR2: SGHRS and YFSETQ. The CDR3 spells CASSLLPGQGYNEQFF. CDR3 sequence (DNA): TGCGCCAGCAGCTTACTACCGGGACAGGGGTACAATGAGCAGTTCTTC.

V is TRBV30 and J is TRBJ1-1, with D perhaps TRBD1 (6 bases). Looked up from germline, CDR1 is GTSNPN and CDR2 is SVGIG (reference sequence). Trimming shortened V by 1 base and J by 6 bases, and 15 bases separated the two germline ends. The CDR3 loop spans 14 amino acids. The CDR3 loop reads CAWSAPGAISEAFF. The CDR3 region has the DNA TGTGCCTGGAGTGCACCAGGGGCGATTTCTGAAGCTTTCTTT.

CDR3 DNA sequence: TGCAGCGTTGAAGTGCAGGGGATTGAAAAACTGTTTTTT. Translating gives CSVEVQGIEKLFF. The chain uses TRBV29-1 and TRBJ1-4; weak D call: TRBD1 (6 bases). The CDR3 is 13 residues long. Trimming pared 1 base from V and 7 bases from J, leaving 10 bases between. The germline V gene encodes CDR1 SQVTM and CDR2 ANQGSEA.

The genes are TRBV10-3 and TRBJ2-6; D not certain. From germline, CDR1 is ENHRY and CDR2 SYGVKD. V dropped 6 bases and J dropped 1 base, with 7 bases sitting between them. The CDR3 contains 14 residues. The CDR3, as DNA: TGTGCCATCAGCCGACAATCTGGGGCCAACGTCCTGACTTTC. This encodes CAISRQSGANVLTF.

The chain combines TRBV5-5 with TRBJ2-1; 10 bases are shared with TRBD2. Trimming took 2 bases from V and 4 from J; bases not matched to a gene: 15. CDR3 length: 19 amino acids. The V gene's germline CDR1 is SGHKS and CDR2 YYEKEE (reference sequence). CDR3 DNA: TGTGCCAGCAGCTTAGCTAGCGGGGGATATAGGGTGGGGTACAATGAGCAGTTCTTC. It yields the protein CASSLASGGYRVGYNEQFF.

This sequence joins TRBV5-6 and TRBJ1-2; 8 nucleotides match TRBD1. J was trimmed by 4 bases and V by 0 bases; bases with no gene match: 8. CDR3 size: 16 residues. The germline V gene encodes CDR1 SGHDT and CDR2 YYEEEE. CDR3 nucleotides: TGTGCCAGCAGCTTGGCCGGACAGGGTGAAGTCTATGGCTACACCTTC. It codes for CASSLAGQGEVYGYTF.

The chain couples TRBV28 to TRBJ2-7, with 8 nucleotides matching TRBD1. The CDR3 runs to 13 residues. V lost 3 bases and J lost 6; bases outside the gene matches: 4. Germline V lookup: CDR1 MDHEN, CDR2 SYDVKM. CDR3 in amino acids: CASSLTGVGEQYF. The CDR3 bases are TGTGCCAGCAGTTTGACAGGGGTCGGCGAGCAGTACTTC.

This chain links TRBV7-2 with TRBJ1-3, with 8 bases aligning to TRBD1. The V gene's germline CDR1 is SGHTA and CDR2 FQGNSA. V lost 4 bases and J lost 2; bases outside the gene matches: 13. The CDR3 has 18 amino acids. The CDR3 coding sequence is TGTGCCAGCAGCTCCAGAGAGAAGACAGGGGTGGCTGGAAACACCATATATTTT. Translation: CASSSREKTGVAGNTIYF.

The rearrangement links TRBV27 to TRBJ2-6; TRBD2 is a possible D gene (5 bases). CDR1 MNHEY and CDR2 SMNVEV come from the germline V gene (reference sequence). The CDR3 consists of 18 residues. V was clipped by 3 bases and J by 0 bases, with 15 bases between them. CDR3 coding DNA: TGTGCCAGCAGTTTGAGGGTCCTAGGTCCCTCTGGGGCCAACGTCCTGACTTTC. Translated: CASSLRVLGPSGANVLTF.

The chain is built from TRBV7-2 and TRBJ2-3, with 13 bases that match TRBD2. CDR3 length: 15 residues. Germline CDR1 SGHTA, CDR2 FQGNSA. Trimming cost V 6 bases and J 6 bases; bases outside gene matches: 6. CDR3 nucleotide sequence: TGTGCCAGCAGACTACTAGCGGGGGGGGGTGATACGCAGTATTTT. Its translation is CASRLLAGGGDTQYF.

The rearrangement links TRBV28 to TRBJ1-2, with TRBD1 matching over 9 bases. CDR3 length equals 16 residues. With V trimmed by 5 bases and J by 0 bases, 7 bases remained unmatched. The germline CDR1 and CDR2 sequences are MDHEN and SYDVKM. CDR3 in DNA: TGTGCCAGCAGTGTAACCGGGACAGGGACTAACTATGGCTACACCTTC. Protein: CASSVTGTGTNYGYTF.

The chain has TRBV28 and TRBJ1-2; weak D call: TRBD1 (5 bases). Germline CDR1 MDHEN, CDR2 SYDVKM. Trimming took 6 bases from V and 8 from J, leaving 13 bases between them. The CDR3 runs to 12 residues. CDR3 coding DNA: TGTGCCAGCAGGACTCCAGGGCGGGGCTACACCTTC. It is translated as CASRTPGRGYTF.

The rearrangement uses TRBV7-2 and TRBJ1-1; D is perhaps TRBD1 (5 bases). CDR3 length equals 16 residues. The ends were cut back, 1 base at V and 0 bases at J, with 12 bases in the middle. Looked up from germline, CDR1 is SGHTA and CDR2 is FQGNSA. CDR3: CASSLDPGRLNTEAFF. Here the CDR3 DNA reads TGTGCCAGCAGCTTAGATCCAGGGCGTCTGAACACTGAAGCTTTCTTT.

This clone was seen a single time. The chain uses TRBV18 and TRBJ1-1, with D possibly matching TRBD1 (6 bases). With 4 bases removed from V and 0 bases from J, the gap between germline ends came to 12 bases. The length of the CDR3 is 15 residues. The germline V gene has CDR1 KGHSH and CDR2 LQKENI. In nucleotides, the CDR3 is TGTGCCAGCTCACAACTCACAGGGATGAACACTGAAGCTTTCTTT. It yields the protein CASSQLTGMNTEAFF.

The genes are TRBV10-3 and TRBJ2-5, with TRBD2 identical over 9 bases. The J segment lost 2 bases and the V segment lost 2 bases, leaving 0 bases of the junction unmatched. CDR1 and CDR2 (germline): ENHRY, SYGVKD. The CDR3 consists of 14 residues. CDR3: CAISEGLAQETQYF. DNA for the CDR3: TGTGCCATCAGTGAGGGACTAGCGCAAGAGACCCAGTACTTC.

The chain links TRBV4-2 to TRBJ1-3; D remains ambiguous. Trimming took 0 bases from V and 0 from J, leaving 6 bases between them. The CDR3 is 15 residues long. The germline V gene has CDR1 LGHNA and CDR2 YNFKEQ. CDR3 sequence: CASSQEGSSGNTIYF. The CDR3 coding sequence is TGTGCCAGCAGCCAAGAAGGGAGCTCTGGAAACACCATATATTTT.

The rearrangement uses TRBV10-2 and TRBJ1-1; D is uncertain. Germline loops: CDR1 WSHSY, CDR2 SAAADI. CDR3 length equals 12 residues. The V end lost 8 bases, the J end lost 6 bases, and 13 bases lay between the germline ends. The CDR3, as DNA: TGCGCCAGCGCGGGCGCAGGCGCTGAAGCTTTCTTT. Protein sequence: CASAGAGAEAFF.

This rearrangement joins TRBV28 to TRBJ1-1, with a possible D match to TRBD1 (6 bases). Between the trimmed V and J ends, which lost 8 bases and 0 bases, there was a span of 16 bases. CDR1 and CDR2 from the germline V gene are MDHEN and SYDVKM. This CDR3 has 15 amino acids. In DNA, the CDR3 is TGTGCCAGCGGTTCATTACGGACAGTGAACACTGAAGCTTTCTTT. This translates into CASGSLRTVNTEAFF. Complete variable domain (other parts from reference TRBV28 and TRBJ1-1): DVKVTQSSRYLVKRTGEKVFLECVQDMDHENMFWYRQDPGLGLRLIYFSYDVKMKEKGDIPEGYSVSREKKERFSLILESASTNQTSMYLCASGSLRTVNTEAFFGQGTRLTVV.

The CDR3 loop reads CASTPRGINHEQYF. As DNA, the CDR3 is TGCGCCAGCACTCCGAGGGGGATAAATCACGAGCAGTACTTC. The chain couples TRBV5-1 to TRBJ2-7; D may be TRBD1 (6 bases). The CDR3 spans 14 residues. Germline V lookup: CDR1 SGHRS, CDR2 YFSETQ. Trimming removed 6 bases at V and 5 bases at J, with 18 bases between.

The gene calls are TRBV13 and TRBJ2-5; 14 bases match TRBD2. V was clipped by 5 bases and J by 2 bases; unmatched bases: 4. There are 16 residues in the CDR3. Germline V gene sequence: CDR1 PRHDT, CDR2 FYEKMQ (reference sequence). CDR3 sequence reads: CASSRGLAGGQETQYF. The CDR3 DNA is TGTGCCAGCAGCCGCGGACTAGCGGGGGGTCAAGAGACCCAGTACTTC.

The V call is TRBV5-1, the J call TRBJ2-3; TRBD2 matches 7 bases. The germline CDR1 and CDR2 sequences are SGHRS and YFSETQ. Trimming removed 6 bases from V and 0 bases from J; junction bases left unmatched: 7. This CDR3 has 15 residues. CDR3 in DNA: TGCGCCAGCACCCCTAGCGGAGCTAGCACAGATACGCAGTATTTT. This sequence encodes CASTPSGASTDTQYF.

This chain joins TRBV11-2 and TRBJ2-3; perhaps TRBD2 as D (6 bases). Germline V lookup: CDR1 SGHAT, CDR2 FQNNGV. This CDR3 has 15 residues. V was cut by 0 bases and J by 5 bases, with 12 bases left in between. This CDR3 reads CASSLDVTGEDTQYF. The CDR3 DNA follows: TGTGCCAGCAGCTTAGACGTGACGGGGGAAGATACGCAGTATTTT.

The sample holds one count of this clone. The chain employs TRBV18 and TRBJ2-3; D unclear. CDR3 length equals 15 residues. V was clipped by 3 bases and J by 2 bases, with 12 bases between them. From germline, CDR1 is KGHSH and CDR2 LQKENI. As DNA, the CDR3 is TGTGCCAGCTCACCCCCTCTTGAGTACACAGATACGCAGTATTTT. It is translated as CASSPPLEYTDTQYF. The full variable domain, its missing parts supplied by reference TRBV18 and TRBJ2-3, is NAGVMQNPRHLVRRRGQEARLRCSPMKGHSHVYWYRQLPEEGLKFMVYLQKENIIDESGMPKERFSAEFPKEGPSILRIQQVVRGDSAAYFCASSPPLEYTDTQYFGPGTRLTVL.

V usage is TRBV7-9 and J usage is TRBJ2-5; the D gene is possibly TRBD2 (7 bases). Judging by the DNA end, TRBJ2-7 fits better; the J call may be wrong. The V gene's germline CDR1 is SEHNR and CDR2 FQNEAQ (reference sequence). CDR3 length: 14 amino acids. The CDR3 is CASSPGGGDYEQYF. DNA for the CDR3: TGTGCCAGCAGCCCGGGCGGGGGCGACTACGAGCAGTACTTC.

The CDR3 protein is CASSSGQGSYNEQFF. The CDR3 DNA is TGTGCCAGCAGTTCGGGACAGGGTAGTTACAATGAGCAGTTCTTC. The rearrangement links TRBV6-6 to TRBJ2-1, with 9 bases fitting TRBD1. V lost 4 bases, J lost 4 bases, and 5 bases stayed unmatched. CDR3 size: 15 residues. Germline CDR1 is MNHNY and CDR2 is SVGAGI (reference sequence).

This clone occurred a few times. The J gene is TRBJ1-5, the V gene TRBV18; 7 nucleotides align to TRBD1. Unmatched junction bases numbered 0, after V lost 3 bases and J lost 4 bases. The CDR3 consists of 13 residues. Germline V gene sequence: CDR1 KGHSH, CDR2 LQKENI. The CDR3 reads CASSPTGNQPQHF. The DNA of the CDR3 is TGTGCCAGCTCACCGACAGGGAATCAGCCCCAGCATTTT.